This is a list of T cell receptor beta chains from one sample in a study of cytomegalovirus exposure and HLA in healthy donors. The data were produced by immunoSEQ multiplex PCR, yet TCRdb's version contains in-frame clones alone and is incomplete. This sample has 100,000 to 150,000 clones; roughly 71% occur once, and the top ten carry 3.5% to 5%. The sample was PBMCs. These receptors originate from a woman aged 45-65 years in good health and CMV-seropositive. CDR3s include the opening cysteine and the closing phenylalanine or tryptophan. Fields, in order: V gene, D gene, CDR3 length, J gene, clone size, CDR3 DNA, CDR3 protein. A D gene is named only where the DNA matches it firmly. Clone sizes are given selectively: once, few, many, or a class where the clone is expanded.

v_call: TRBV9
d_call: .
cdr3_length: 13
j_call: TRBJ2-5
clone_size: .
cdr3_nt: TGTGCCAGCAGCGCGGACAGTCGGGAGACCCAGTACTTC
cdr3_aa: CASSADSRETQYF

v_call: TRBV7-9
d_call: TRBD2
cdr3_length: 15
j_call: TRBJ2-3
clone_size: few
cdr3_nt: TGTGCCAGCAACTCCGGAGGGCGGGGGGGCTATACGCAGTATTTT
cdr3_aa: CASNSGGRGGYTQYF

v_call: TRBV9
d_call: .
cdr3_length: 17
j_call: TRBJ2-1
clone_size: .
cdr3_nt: TGTGCCAGCAGCGATGCAAGGAACCCCAGGGGTAAAAATGAGCAGTTCTTC
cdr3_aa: CASSDARNPRGKNEQFF

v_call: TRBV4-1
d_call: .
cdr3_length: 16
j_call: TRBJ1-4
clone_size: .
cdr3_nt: TGCGCCAGCAGCCAACCTACAAGGGGAACTAATGAAAAACTGTTTTTT
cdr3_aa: CASSQPTRGTNEKLFF

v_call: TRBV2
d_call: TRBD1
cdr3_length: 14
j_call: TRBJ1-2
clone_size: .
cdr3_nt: TGTGCCAGCAGTTTGACAGGGATTGGGTATGGCTACACCTTC
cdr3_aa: CASSLTGIGYGYTF

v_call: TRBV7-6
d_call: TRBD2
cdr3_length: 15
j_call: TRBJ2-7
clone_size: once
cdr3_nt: TGTGCCAGCAGCTTAGAGGGCGGGGGGGCCGCCGAGCAGTACTTC
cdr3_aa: CASSLEGGGAAEQYF

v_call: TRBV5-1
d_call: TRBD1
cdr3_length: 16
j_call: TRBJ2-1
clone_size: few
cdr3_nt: TGCGCCAGCTGGACGGGAGGGACAGGGGGTTACAATGAGCAGTTCTTC
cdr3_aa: CASWTGGTGGYNEQFF

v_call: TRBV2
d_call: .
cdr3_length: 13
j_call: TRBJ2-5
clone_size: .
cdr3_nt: TGTGCCAGCAGTGGACTAGGAGGTGAGACCCAGTACTTC
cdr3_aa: CASSGLGGETQYF

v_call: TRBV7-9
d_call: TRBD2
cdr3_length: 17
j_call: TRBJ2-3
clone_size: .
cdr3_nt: TGTGCCAGCAGCTCGGGACTAGCGGGGTGGGGGATTAATACGCAGTATTTT
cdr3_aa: CASSSGLAGWGINTQYF

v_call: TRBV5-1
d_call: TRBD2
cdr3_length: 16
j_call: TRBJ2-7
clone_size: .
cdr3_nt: TGCGCCAGCAGCTTGGCCGGTCTAGCGGGCCCCTACGAGCAGTACTTC
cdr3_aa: CASSLAGLAGPYEQYF

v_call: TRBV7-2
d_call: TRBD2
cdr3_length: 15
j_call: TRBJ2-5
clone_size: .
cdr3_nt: TGTGCCAGCAGCTTACAGACGGGGGGGCAAGAGACCCAGTACTTC
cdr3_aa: CASSLQTGGQETQYF

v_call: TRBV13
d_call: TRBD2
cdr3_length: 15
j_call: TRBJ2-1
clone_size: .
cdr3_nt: TGTGCCAGCAGCCTAAGCGGGGGGGGGAACAATGAGCAGTTCTTC
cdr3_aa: CASSLSGGGNNEQFF

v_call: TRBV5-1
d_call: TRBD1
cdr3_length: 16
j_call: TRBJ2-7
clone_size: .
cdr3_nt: TGCGCCAGCAGACGACAGGGGATCGATAGCTCCTACGAGCAGTACTTC
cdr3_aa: CASRRQGIDSSYEQYF

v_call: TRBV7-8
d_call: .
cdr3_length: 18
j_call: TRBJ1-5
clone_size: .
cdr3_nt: TGTGCCAGCAGCCCGTACGGACAGATGTTCTATAGCAATCAGCCCCAGCATTTT
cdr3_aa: CASSPYGQMFYSNQPQHF

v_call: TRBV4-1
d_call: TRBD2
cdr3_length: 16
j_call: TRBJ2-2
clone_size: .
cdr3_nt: TGCGCCAGCAGCCAAGAAGGCGGGGGGGCTCCCGGGGAGCTGTTTTTT
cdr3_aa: CASSQEGGGAPGELFF

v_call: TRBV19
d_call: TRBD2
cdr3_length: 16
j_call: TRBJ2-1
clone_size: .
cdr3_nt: TGTGCCAGTAGTATATGGCGGGGGGCGGTCTACAATGAGCAGTTCTTC
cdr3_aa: CASSIWRGAVYNEQFF

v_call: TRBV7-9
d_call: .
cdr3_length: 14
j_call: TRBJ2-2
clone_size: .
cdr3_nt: TGTGCCAGCAGCCCGGACAGCAACACCGGGGAGCTGTTTTTT
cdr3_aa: CASSPDSNTGELFF

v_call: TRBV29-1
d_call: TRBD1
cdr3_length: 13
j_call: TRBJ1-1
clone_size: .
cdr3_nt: TGCAGCGGAAACAGGGGAACGAACACTGAAGCTTTCTTT
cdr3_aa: CSGNRGTNTEAFF

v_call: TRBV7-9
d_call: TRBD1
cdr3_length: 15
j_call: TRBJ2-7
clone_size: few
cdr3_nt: TGTGCCAGCAGCTTGGGACAGGGGGGATCCTACGAGCAGTACTTC
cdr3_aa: CASSLGQGGSYEQYF

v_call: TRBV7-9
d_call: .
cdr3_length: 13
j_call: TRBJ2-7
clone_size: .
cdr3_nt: TGTGCCAGCAGCCGGGACTTTCGCGGCGAGCAGTACTTC
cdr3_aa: CASSRDFRGEQYF

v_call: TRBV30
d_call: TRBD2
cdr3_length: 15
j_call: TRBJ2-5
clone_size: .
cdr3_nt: TGTGCCTGGGGGACGGGGTCTAACGGGGGGTCGGCCCAGTACTTC
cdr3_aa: CAWGTGSNGGSAQYF

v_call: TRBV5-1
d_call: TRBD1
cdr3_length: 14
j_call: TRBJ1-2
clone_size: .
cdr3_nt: TGCGCCAGCAGCGCCCGGGACAGGGGTATTGGCTACACCTTC
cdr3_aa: CASSARDRGIGYTF

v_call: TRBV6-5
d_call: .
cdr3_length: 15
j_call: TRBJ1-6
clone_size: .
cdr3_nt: TGTGCCAGCAGTTACTACATAGGGCGGGATTCACCCCTCCACTTT
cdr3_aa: CASSYYIGRDSPLHF

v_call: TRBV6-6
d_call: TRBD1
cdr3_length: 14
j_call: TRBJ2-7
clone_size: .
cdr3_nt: TGTGCCAGCAGATCCGGGACAGGGATCTACGAGCAGTACTTC
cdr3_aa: CASRSGTGIYEQYF

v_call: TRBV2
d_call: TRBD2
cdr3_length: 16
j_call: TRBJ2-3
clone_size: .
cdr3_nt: TGTGCCAGCAGGGCTACTAGCGGGGGGTACACAGATACGCAGTATTTT
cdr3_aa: CASRATSGGYTDTQYF

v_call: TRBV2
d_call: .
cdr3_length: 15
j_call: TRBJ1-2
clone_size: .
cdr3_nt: TGTGCCAGCAGTGAAGTGGGCAGGGCAAGCTATGGCTACACCTTC
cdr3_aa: CASSEVGRASYGYTF

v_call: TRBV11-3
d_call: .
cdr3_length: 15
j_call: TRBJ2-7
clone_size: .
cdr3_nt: TGTGCCAGCAGCGCCAATAGCGGACACACCTACGAGCAGTACTTC
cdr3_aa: CASSANSGHTYEQYF

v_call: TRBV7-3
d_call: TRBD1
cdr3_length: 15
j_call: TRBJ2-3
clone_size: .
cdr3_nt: TGTGCCAGCAGCTTACGTGGACAGGGCACAGATACGCAGTATTTT
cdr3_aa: CASSLRGQGTDTQYF

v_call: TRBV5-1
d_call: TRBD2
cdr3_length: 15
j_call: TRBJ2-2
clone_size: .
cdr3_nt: TGCGCCAGCAGTCCGGCGGGGGGGAACACCGGGGAGCTGTTTTTT
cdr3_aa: CASSPAGGNTGELFF

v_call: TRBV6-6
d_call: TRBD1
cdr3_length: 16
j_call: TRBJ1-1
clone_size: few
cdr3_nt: TGTGCCAGCAGTAACCCCTCTGGGACAGGGCCCACTGAAGCTTTCTTT
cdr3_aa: CASSNPSGTGPTEAFF

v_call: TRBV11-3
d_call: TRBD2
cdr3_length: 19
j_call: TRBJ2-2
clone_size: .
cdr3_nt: TGTGCCAGCAGCTTACGGTCGAGTACTAGCGGGGGGGCGAGCGGGGAGCTGTTTTTT
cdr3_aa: CASSLRSSTSGGASGELFF

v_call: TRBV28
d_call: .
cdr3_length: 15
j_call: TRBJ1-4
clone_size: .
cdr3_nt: TGTGCCAGCAGGCAGGGGTTTACGCATAATGAAAAACTGTTTTTT
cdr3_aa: CASRQGFTHNEKLFF

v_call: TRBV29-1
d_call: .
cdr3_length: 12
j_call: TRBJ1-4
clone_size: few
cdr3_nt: TGCAGTGTGGGGAGCGATAATGAAAAACTGTTTTTT
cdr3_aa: CSVGSDNEKLFF

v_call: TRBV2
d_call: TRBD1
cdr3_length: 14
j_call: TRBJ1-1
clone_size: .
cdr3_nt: TGTGCCAGCACCATTACAGGGGGGGGGACTGAAGCTTTCTTT
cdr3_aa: CASTITGGGTEAFF

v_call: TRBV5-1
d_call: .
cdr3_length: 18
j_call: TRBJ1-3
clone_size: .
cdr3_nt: TGCGCCAGCAGCTTGGTGTCCCCAGGGTCAGTGCCTGGAAACACCATATATTTT
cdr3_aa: CASSLVSPGSVPGNTIYF

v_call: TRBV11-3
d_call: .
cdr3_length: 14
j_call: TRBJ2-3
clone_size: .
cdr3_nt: TGTGCCAGCAGCTCAAGGGGACTGGGAGCTACGCAGTATTTT
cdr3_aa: CASSSRGLGATQYF

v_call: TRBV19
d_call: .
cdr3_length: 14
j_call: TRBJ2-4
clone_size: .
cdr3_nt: TGTGCCAGTAGATCCCCTTTAGCCAAAAACATTCAGTACTTC
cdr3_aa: CASRSPLAKNIQYF

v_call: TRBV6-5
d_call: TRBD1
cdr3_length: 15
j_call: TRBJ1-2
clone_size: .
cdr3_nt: TGTGCCAGCAGAATAGACAGGGGGAAGGACTATGGCTACACCTTC
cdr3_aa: CASRIDRGKDYGYTF

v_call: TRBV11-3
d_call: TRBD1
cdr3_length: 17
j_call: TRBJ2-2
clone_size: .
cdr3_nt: TGTGCCAGCAGCACGGCCCCGGGACAGACTAACACCGGGGAGCTGTTTTTT
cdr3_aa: CASSTAPGQTNTGELFF

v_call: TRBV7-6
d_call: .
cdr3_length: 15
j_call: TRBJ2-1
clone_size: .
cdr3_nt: TGTGCCAGCAGCTTAGCCGCGACTTCGGTGAATGAGCAGTTCTTC
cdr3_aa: CASSLAATSVNEQFF

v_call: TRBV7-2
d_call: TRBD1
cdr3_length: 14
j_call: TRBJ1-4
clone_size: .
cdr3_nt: TGTGCCAGCAGCTTGGGACAGGGTTCTGAAAAACTGTTTTTT
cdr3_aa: CASSLGQGSEKLFF

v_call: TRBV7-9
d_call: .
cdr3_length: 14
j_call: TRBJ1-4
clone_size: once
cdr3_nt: TGTGCCAGCAGCTTCGTGTCCGGTAATGAAAAACTGTTTTTT
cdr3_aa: CASSFVSGNEKLFF

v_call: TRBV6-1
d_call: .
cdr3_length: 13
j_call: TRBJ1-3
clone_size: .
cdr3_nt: TGTGCCAGCGACTCGGCTTCTGGAAACACCATATATTTT
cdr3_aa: CASDSASGNTIYF

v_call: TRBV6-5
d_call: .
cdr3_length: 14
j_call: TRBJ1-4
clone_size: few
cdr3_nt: TGTGCCAGCAGCTTAGATGCAACTAATGAAAAACTGTTTTTT
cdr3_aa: CASSLDATNEKLFF

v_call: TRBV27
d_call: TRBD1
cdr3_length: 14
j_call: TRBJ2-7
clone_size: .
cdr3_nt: TGTGCCAGCAGTTCCCTGACAGGGTCTATCGAGCAGTACTTC
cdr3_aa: CASSSLTGSIEQYF

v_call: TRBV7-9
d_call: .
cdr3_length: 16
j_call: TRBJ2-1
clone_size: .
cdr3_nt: TGTGCCAGCAGCTTAGTCACCGGGACTCCTTACAATGAGCAGTTCTTC
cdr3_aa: CASSLVTGTPYNEQFF

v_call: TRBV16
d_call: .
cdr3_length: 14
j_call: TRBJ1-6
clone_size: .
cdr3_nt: TGTGCCAGCAGCCAAAACCTAATTCCTCCACCCCTCCACTTT
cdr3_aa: CASSQNLIPPPLHF

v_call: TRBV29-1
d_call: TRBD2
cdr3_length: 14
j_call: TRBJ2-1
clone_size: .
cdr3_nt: TGCAGCGCTAAAGCGGGGGGGCCGGGAGGTGAGCAGTTCTTC
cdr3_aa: CSAKAGGPGGEQFF

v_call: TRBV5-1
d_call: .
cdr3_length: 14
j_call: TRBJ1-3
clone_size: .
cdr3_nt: TGCGCCAGCAGCTTGGCAGGGGATGGAAACACCATATATTTT
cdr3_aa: CASSLAGDGNTIYF

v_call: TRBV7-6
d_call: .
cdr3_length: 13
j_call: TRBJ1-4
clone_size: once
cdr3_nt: TGTGCCAGCAGACCAACAAGTAATGAAAAACTGTTTTTT
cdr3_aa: CASRPTSNEKLFF

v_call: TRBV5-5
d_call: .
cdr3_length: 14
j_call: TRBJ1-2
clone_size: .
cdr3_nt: TGTGCCAGCAGCTTGGGGGGCCAAATCTATGGCTACACCTTC
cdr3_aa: CASSLGGQIYGYTF

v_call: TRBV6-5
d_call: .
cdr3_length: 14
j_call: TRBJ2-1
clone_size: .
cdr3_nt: TGTGCCAGCAGTCAAACCCCGGGGTGGAATGAGCAGTTCTTC
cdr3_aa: CASSQTPGWNEQFF

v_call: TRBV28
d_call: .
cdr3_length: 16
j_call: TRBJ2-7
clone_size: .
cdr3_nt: TGTGCCAGCAGTCCCTACCTCGGACAGAGCTCCTACGAGCAGTACTTC
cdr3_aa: CASSPYLGQSSYEQYF

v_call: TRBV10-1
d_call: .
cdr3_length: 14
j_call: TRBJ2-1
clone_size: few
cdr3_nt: TGCGCCAGCAGTGAGAGCGGGACAGGCAATGAGCAGTTCTTC
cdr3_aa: CASSESGTGNEQFF